A selection of T cell receptor beta chains follows, all from one sample in a study of T cell responses to AZD1222 COVID-19 vaccine. The data were produced by immunoSEQ multiplex PCR, yet TCRdb's version contains in-frame clones alone and is incomplete. The data show about 150,000 clones, around 88% seen once. This sample comprised peripheral blood, obtained on day 0 of AZD1222 vaccination. The receptor set was obtained from an adult in good health. Both conserved end residues are part of each CDR3. Each record gives: clone size, V gene, J gene, D gene, CDR3 DNA, CDR3 protein. The D gene is left open where the match is weak. Clone size is not always given. Where it is, it says once, few, many or a class for expanded clones.

>.|TRBV28|TRBJ1-4|.
TGTGCCAGCAAGCCTCAGGGAATGGATGAAAAACTGTTTTTT
CASKPQGMDEKLFF
>.|TRBV6-4|TRBJ1-6|.
TGTGCCAGCAGTGGACATGCGCAGGGCTCACCCCTCCACTTT
CASSGHAQGSPLHF
>.|TRBV3-1/TRBV3-2|TRBJ2-3|TRBD2
TGTGCCAGCAGCCCCACGAAGAAGGGCGCGGGGGGGCTTGGAGATACGCAGTATTTT
CASSPTKKGAGGLGDTQYF
>.|TRBV19|TRBJ2-2|TRBD1
TGTGCCAGTAGTATGCACAGGGGAACCGGGGAGCTGTTTTTT
CASSMHRGTGELFF
>once|TRBV5-6|TRBJ1-5|TRBD1
TGTGCCAGCACCTTCTTTGGGGGACAGCCTGAAGAGCCCCAGCATTTT
CASTFFGGQPEEPQHF
>.|TRBV18|TRBJ2-1|TRBD2
TGTGCCAGCTCACCGCGGGGGGGACAGTCAAACAATGAGCAGTTCTTC
CASSPRGGQSNNEQFF
>.|TRBV6-5|TRBJ2-3|TRBD2
TGTGCCAGCAGTTACCGCGGGGGGAGGAGCACAGATACGCAGTATTTT
CASSYRGGRSTDTQYF
>.|TRBV5-8|TRBJ1-1|.
TGTGCCAGCAGCTTGGAATGGGCTGCGACTGAAGCTTTCTTT
CASSLEWAATEAFF
>.|TRBV6-5|TRBJ2-1|.
TGTGCCAGCAGGTTGGGGAGATCCTACAATGAGCAGTTCTTC
CASRLGRSYNEQFF
>.|TRBV15|TRBJ1-6|TRBD1
TGTGCCACCAGCGTCCGGGACAGGGGTAATTCACCCCTCCACTTT
CATSVRDRGNSPLHF
>.|TRBV27|TRBJ1-2|.
TGTGCCAGCAGTTTATCGTCTGGGTGGGGCAGAAGCTATGGCTACACCTTC
CASSLSSGWGRSYGYTF
>.|TRBV7-2|TRBJ1-2|.
TGTGCCAGCAGCTTAGCGAGGGGGGCTGGCTACACCTTC
CASSLARGAGYTF
>.|TRBV19|TRBJ1-1|TRBD1
TGTGCCAGTAGTCCCTCCCCGGGACAGGCGATCGCTGAAGCTTTCTTT
CASSPSPGQAIAEAFF
>once|TRBV19|TRBJ1-5|TRBD1
TGTGCCAGTAGTCTCGGGACAGCCAGGAGTCAGCCCCAGCATTTT
CASSLGTARSQPQHF